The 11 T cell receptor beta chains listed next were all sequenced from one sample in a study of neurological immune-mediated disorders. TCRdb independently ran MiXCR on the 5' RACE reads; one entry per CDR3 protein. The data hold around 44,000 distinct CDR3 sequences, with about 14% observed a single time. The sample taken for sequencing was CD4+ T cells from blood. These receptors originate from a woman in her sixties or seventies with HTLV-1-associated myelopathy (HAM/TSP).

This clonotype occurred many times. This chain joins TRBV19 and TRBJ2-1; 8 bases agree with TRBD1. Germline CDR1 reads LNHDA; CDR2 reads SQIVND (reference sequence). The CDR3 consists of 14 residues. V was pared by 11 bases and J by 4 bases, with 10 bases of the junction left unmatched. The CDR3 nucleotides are TGTGCCTCAACCAGACAGGGGTTGTACAATGAGCAGTTCTTC. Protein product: CASTRQGLYNEQFF.

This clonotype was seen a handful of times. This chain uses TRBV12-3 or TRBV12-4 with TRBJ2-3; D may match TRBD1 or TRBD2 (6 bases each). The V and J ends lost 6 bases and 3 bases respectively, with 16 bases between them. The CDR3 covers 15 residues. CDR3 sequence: CASSVQGGETDTQYF. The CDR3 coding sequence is TGTGCCAGCAGCGTACAGGGCGGGGAAACAGATACGCAGTATTTT.

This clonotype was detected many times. CDR3 coding DNA: TGCGCCAGCAGCACCTCCGGGACAGGGGAAGAGACCCAGTACTTC. It codes for CASSTSGTGEETQYF. This chain joins TRBV5-1 and TRBJ2-5, with 10 bases matching TRBD1. The V segment lost 4 bases and the J segment 3 bases; nucleotides outside the gene matches: 6. Germline V gene lookup returns CDR1 SGHRS and CDR2 YFSETQ. The CDR3 totals 15 residues.

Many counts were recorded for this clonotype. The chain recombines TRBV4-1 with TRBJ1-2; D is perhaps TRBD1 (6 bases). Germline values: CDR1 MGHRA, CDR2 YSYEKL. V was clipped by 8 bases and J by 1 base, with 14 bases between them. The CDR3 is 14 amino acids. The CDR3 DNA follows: TGCGCCAGCGCAACAGGGTGGGATAACTATGGCTACACCTTC. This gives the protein CASATGWDNYGYTF.

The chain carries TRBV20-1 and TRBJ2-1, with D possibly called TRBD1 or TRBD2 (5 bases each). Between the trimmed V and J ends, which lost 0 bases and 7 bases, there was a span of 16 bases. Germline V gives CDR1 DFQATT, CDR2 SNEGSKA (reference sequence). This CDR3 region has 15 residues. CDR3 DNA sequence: TGCAGTGCTAGAGATTCGGGGCTAGAGTATAATGAGCAGTTCTTC. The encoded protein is CSARDSGLEYNEQFF.

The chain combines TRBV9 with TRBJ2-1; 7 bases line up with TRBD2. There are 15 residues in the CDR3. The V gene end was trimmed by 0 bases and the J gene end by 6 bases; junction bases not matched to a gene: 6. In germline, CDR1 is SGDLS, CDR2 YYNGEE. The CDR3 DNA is TGTGCCAGCAGCGTAGCGGGAGGAGGAGGCAATGAGCAGTTCTTC. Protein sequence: CASSVAGGGGNEQFF.

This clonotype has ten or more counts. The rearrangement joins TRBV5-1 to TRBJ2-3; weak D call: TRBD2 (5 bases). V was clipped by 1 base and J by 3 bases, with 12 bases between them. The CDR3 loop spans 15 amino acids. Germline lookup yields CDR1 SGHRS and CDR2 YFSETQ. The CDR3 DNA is TGCGCCAGCAGCTTGCTCACCGGGGAGACAGATACGCAGTATTTT. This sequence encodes CASSLLTGETDTQYF.

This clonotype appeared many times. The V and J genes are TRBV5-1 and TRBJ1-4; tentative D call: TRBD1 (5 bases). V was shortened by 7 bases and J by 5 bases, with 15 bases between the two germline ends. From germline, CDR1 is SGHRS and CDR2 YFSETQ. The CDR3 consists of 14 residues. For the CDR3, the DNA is TGCGCCAGCCGCCAGGGAGGGGCGAATGAAAAACTGTTTTTT. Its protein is CASRQGGANEKLFF.

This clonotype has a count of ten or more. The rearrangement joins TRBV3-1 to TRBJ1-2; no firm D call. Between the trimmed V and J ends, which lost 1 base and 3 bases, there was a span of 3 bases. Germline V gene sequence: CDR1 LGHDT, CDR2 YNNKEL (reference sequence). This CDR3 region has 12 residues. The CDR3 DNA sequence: TGTGCCAGCAGCCAAGCCGACTATGGCTACACCTTC. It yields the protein CASSQADYGYTF. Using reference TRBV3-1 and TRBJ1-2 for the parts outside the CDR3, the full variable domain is DTAVSQTPKYLVTQMGNDKSIKCEQNLGHDTMYWYKQDSKKFLKIMFSYNNKELIINETVPNRFSPKSPDKAHLNLHINSLELGDSAVYFCASSQADYGYTFGSGTRLTVV.

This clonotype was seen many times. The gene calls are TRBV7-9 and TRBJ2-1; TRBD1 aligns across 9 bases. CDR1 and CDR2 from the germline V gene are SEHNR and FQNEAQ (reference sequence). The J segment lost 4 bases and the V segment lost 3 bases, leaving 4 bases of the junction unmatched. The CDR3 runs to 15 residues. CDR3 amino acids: CASSLWDRVYNEQFF. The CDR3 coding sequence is TGTGCCAGCAGCTTGTGGGACAGGGTATACAATGAGCAGTTCTTC.

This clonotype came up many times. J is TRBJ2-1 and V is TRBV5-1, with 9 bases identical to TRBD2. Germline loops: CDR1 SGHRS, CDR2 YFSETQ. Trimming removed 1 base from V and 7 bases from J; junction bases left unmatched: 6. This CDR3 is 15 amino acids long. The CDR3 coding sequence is TGCGCCAGCAGCTTGAGGCGGGGGGGCCCGAATGAGCAGTTCTTC. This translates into CASSLRRGGPNEQFF.